Listed here are 6 T cell receptor beta chains from one sample, sequenced in a study of T cells after yellow fever vaccination. TCRdb fed the 5' RACE reads into MiXCR, producing one record per CDR3 protein. The sample shows fewer than 150,000 distinct CDR3 sequences, about 7% of them seen only once. The source material was CD4+ T cells sorted from PBMCs, sampled roughly seven weeks after the first yellow fever vaccination. These receptors all stem from a man aged 18 to 29 who received the YFV17D yellow fever vaccine.

The table lists this clonotype with a few counts. An end of the junction does not agree with germline; a read error may underlie this. The chain couples TRBV20-1 to TRBJ2-1; 9 nucleotides match TRBD2. The germline V gene encodes CDR1 DFQATT and CDR2 SNEGSKA (reference sequence). The CDR3 runs to 17 residues. CDR3 DNA: TGCTGTGCTAGAGATAGGGGTAGCGGGGGCCCCTACAATGAGCAGTTCTTC. This encodes CCARDRGSGGPYNEQFF.

This clonotype was observed many times. V usage is TRBV7-3 and J usage is TRBJ2-2; 12 nucleotides align to TRBD2. The CDR3 runs to 18 residues. J lost 2 bases, V lost 4 bases, and 8 bases had no gene match. CDR1 SGHTA and CDR2 FQGTGA come from the germline V gene. The DNA of the CDR3 is TGTGCCAGCAGCTCCCCTAGCGGGGGGGCCCTAAACACCGGGGAGCTGTTTTTT. Its protein product is CASSSPSGGALNTGELFF.

This clonotype showed up many times. The chain links TRBV5-1 to TRBJ2-3; D not certain. V was pared by 0 bases and J by 0 bases, with 8 bases between. Germline V gene sequence: CDR1 SGHRS, CDR2 YFSETQ. The CDR3 runs 15 residues. The CDR3 reads CASSLASVSTDTQYF. DNA of the CDR3: TGCGCCAGCAGCTTGGCCTCAGTTAGCACAGATACGCAGTATTTT.

At least ten counts were recorded for this clonotype. The chain is built from TRBV24-1 and TRBJ2-1, with a possible D match to TRBD2 (5 bases). Per the germline V gene, CDR1 is KGHDR and CDR2 is SFDVKD. The V end lost 8 bases, the J end lost 3 bases, and 16 bases lay between the germline ends. CDR3 length: 15 residues. The CDR3 reads CATTLGVSFYNEQFF. CDR3 nucleotides: TGTGCCACCACCTTGGGAGTTTCCTTCTACAATGAGCAGTTCTTC.

This clonotype has a count of ten or more. CDR3 sequence reads: CASSQPRTGGREQFF. DNA of the CDR3: TGCGCCAGCAGCCAACCCCGGACAGGGGGCCGGGAGCAGTTCTTC. The gene calls are TRBV4-1 and TRBJ2-1, with 11 bases lining up with TRBD1. The CDR3 runs 15 residues. Germline trimming cut 2 bases from V and 10 bases from J; bases unmatched to any gene: 7. CDR1 MGHRA and CDR2 YSYEKL come from the germline V gene.

At least ten counts were recorded for this clonotype. The V call is TRBV4-3, the J call TRBJ2-1; either TRBD1 or TRBD2 may fit D (5 bases each). Germline values: CDR1 LGHNA, CDR2 YSLEER. Trimming took off 6 bases at V and 10 bases at J, with 22 bases between the two ends. The CDR3 sequence is 15 residues long. DNA for the CDR3: TGCGCCAGCAGTCAACGGGACCTAATCTTTGGGGAGCAGTTCTTC. Protein sequence: CASSQRDLIFGEQFF.